Listed here are 10 T cell receptor beta chains from one sample, sequenced in a study of OX40 agonist ivuxolimab in advanced cancers. TCRdb's copy holds only in-frame clones and misses some; the assay was immunoSEQ multiplex PCR. The sample carries around 41,000 clones, 75% to 90% recorded once. The material was CD4+ or CD8+ T cells sorted from blood, obtained in a trial of the OX40 agonist ivuxolimab. The receptors originated from an adult with an advanced solid tumor such as melanoma, head and neck, liver or kidney cancer.

The V gene is TRBV6-5, the J gene TRBJ1-5, with D possibly matching TRBD1 (5 bases). Germline V gives CDR1 MNHEY, CDR2 SVGAGI. Between the trimmed V and J ends, which lost 6 bases and 5 bases, there was a span of 17 bases. The CDR3 is 15 amino acids. The CDR3 coding sequence is TGTGCCAGCAGCAGAAAATGGGGGGGGGATCAGCCCCAGCATTTT. Translating it yields CASSRKWGGDQPQHF.

J is TRBJ2-2 and V is TRBV28; tentatively, D is TRBD2 (6 bases). The CDR3 loop spans 14 amino acids. Germline CDR1 is MDHEN and CDR2 is SYDVKM. Trimming left V 5 bases short and J 5 bases short, with 12 bases between. The CDR3, as DNA: TGTGCCAGCAGTAGAACCGGAGGGACCGGGGAGCTGTTTTTT. This gives the protein CASSRTGGTGELFF.

The chain has TRBV5-5 and TRBJ2-3, with D hard to call. Trimming took 4 bases from V and 1 from J, leaving 10 bases between them. This CDR3 region has 14 residues. From germline, CDR1 is SGHKS and CDR2 YYEKEE (reference sequence). The CDR3 DNA sequence: TGTGCCAGCAGCCAACCACACGGCACAGATACGCAGTATTTT. Protein product: CASSQPHGTDTQYF.

The V and J genes are TRBV18 and TRBJ2-3; D is perhaps TRBD2 (6 bases). Trimming took 1 base from V and 3 from J, leaving 11 bases between them. Germline lookup yields CDR1 KGHSH and CDR2 LQKENI. The CDR3 consists of 15 residues. The CDR3 sequence: CASSPLAVQTDTQYF. Written as DNA, the CDR3 is TGTGCCAGCTCACCACTAGCGGTTCAAACAGATACGCAGTATTTT.

V and J are TRBV5-1 and TRBJ1-4; 8 nucleotides match TRBD1. Germline V CDR1 and CDR2: SGHRS, YFSETQ. The CDR3 contains 15 residues. V was clipped by 0 bases and J by 8 bases; unmatched bases: 6. In nucleotides, the CDR3 is TGCGCCAGCAGCTTGGAAGGACAGGGTTTAGAAAAACTGTTTTTT. It encodes CASSLEGQGLEKLFF.

The rearrangement links TRBV30 to TRBJ2-1; no definite D call. Trimming left V 1 base short and J 3 bases short, with 13 bases between. The CDR3 runs 15 residues. The germline CDR1 and CDR2 sequences are GTSNPN and SVGIG (reference sequence). The CDR3 reads CAWSGAAVYYNEQFF. The CDR3 DNA sequence: TGTGCCTGGAGTGGGGCAGCCGTTTACTACAATGAGCAGTTCTTC.

On this clone: Other DNA sequences in this sample translate to the same CDR3. This sequence joins TRBV11-3 and TRBJ2-3, with 7 nucleotides matching TRBD1. The V gene's germline CDR1 is SGHNT and CDR2 YENEEA. Germline trimming cut 5 bases from V and 6 bases from J; bases unmatched to any gene: 2. The length of the CDR3 is 12 residues. The CDR3 sequence is CASSRDSDTQYF. The CDR3 nucleotides are TGTGCCAGCAGCCGGGACAGCGATACGCAGTATTTT.

The rearrangement joins TRBV18 to TRBJ1-1, with a tentative D call TRBD1 (5 bases). Per the germline V gene, CDR1 is KGHSH and CDR2 is LQKENI. V was cut by 4 bases and J by 0 bases, with 18 bases left in between. The CDR3 loop spans 17 amino acids. The CDR3: CASSQQVLGNMNTEAFF. The CDR3, as DNA: TGTGCCAGCTCACAACAGGTACTCGGGAACATGAACACTGAAGCTTTCTTT.

The V and J genes are TRBV10-2 and TRBJ2-6, with 8 bases matching TRBD1. The CDR3 runs to 15 residues. Germline CDR1 reads WSHSY; CDR2 reads SAAADI. Trimming at V came to 6 bases and at J to 4 bases, leaving 5 bases not matched to a gene. The DNA for the CDR3 is TGCGCCAGCAGACCAGGGGGCGCCGGGGCCAACGTCCTGACTTTC. This encodes CASRPGGAGANVLTF.

This clone was seen only once. The chain carries TRBV19 and TRBJ1-5; D gene uncertain. The ends were cut back, 7 bases at V and 2 bases at J, with 15 bases in the middle. CDR1 is LNHDA, CDR2 SQIVND, per germline (reference sequence). The CDR3 sequence is 15 residues long. The chain's CDR3 is CASTETWGGNQPQHF. The CDR3 DNA reads as TGTGCCAGTACCGAGACTTGGGGAGGCAATCAGCCCCAGCATTTT.